The 14 T cell receptor beta chains below all came from one sample that was sequenced in a study of PD-L1 blockade in urothelial cancer. Measured with immunoSEQ multiplex PCR; TCRdb has only the in-frame clones, and not every one. Of just over 40,000 clones listed, roughly 85% are singletons. Specified time point: peripheral blood 6 weeks after treatment start. This sample comprised PBMCs, obtained around atezolizumab (anti-PD-L1) treatment. These receptors all stem from a man between 65 and 85 years old with urothelial cancer.

The rearrangement uses TRBV7-9 and TRBJ2-3, with 14 positions matching TRBD2. Germline assignment: CDR1 SEHNR and CDR2 FQNEAQ (reference sequence). The CDR3 contains 18 residues. Trimming removed 2 bases from V and 6 bases from J; junction bases left unmatched: 10. In DNA form, the CDR3 reads TGTGCCAGCAGCTTATATTTTGGGACTAGCGGGAGAGGGGATACGCAGTATTTT. It codes for CASSLYFGTSGRGDTQYF.

The chain couples TRBV5-4 to TRBJ2-3, with 10 bases matching TRBD2. Germline loops: CDR1 SGHNT, CDR2 YYREEE (reference sequence). Losses at the gene ends were 8 bases for V and 1 base for J; bases not matched to a gene: 1. This CDR3 is 13 amino acids long. The CDR3 loop is CASLAGGTDTQYF. CDR3 nucleotides: TGTGCCAGTCTAGCGGGAGGCACAGATACGCAGTATTTT.

The V gene is TRBV30, the J gene TRBJ1-1; D is uncertain. V gave up 3 bases and J gave up 1 base, with 9 bases separating them. CDR1 and CDR2 from the germline V gene are GTSNPN and SVGIG (reference sequence). CDR3 length: 13 amino acids. CDR3 DNA sequence: TGTGCCTGGAGCTTCAAGAGGAACACTGAAGCTTTCTTT. Amino acids: CAWSFKRNTEAFF.

The CDR3: CASSLGDRGGNQPQHF. Here the CDR3 DNA reads TGTGCCAGCAGCTTGGGGGACAGGGGTGGAAATCAGCCCCAGCATTTT. The chain carries TRBV5-5 and TRBJ1-5; 10 bases align to TRBD1. The J segment lost 4 bases and the V segment lost 0 bases, leaving 4 bases of the junction unmatched. This CDR3 spans 16 amino acids. Germline V lookup: CDR1 SGHKS, CDR2 YYEKEE (reference sequence).

This clone was found once. The CDR3 DNA reads TGTGCCAGTAGTGCCGGTAGTTCGGGGGGACACATTCAGTACTTC. Translation gives CASSAGSSGGHIQYF. The chain combines TRBV19 with TRBJ2-4; TRBD2 matches at 7 bases. The J segment lost 8 bases and the V segment lost 5 bases, leaving 12 bases of the junction unmatched. Germline lookup yields CDR1 LNHDA and CDR2 SQIVND (reference sequence). This CDR3 is 15 amino acids long.

The J gene is TRBJ2-7, the V gene TRBV7-6; D is perhaps TRBD1 (5 bases). Trimming took 5 bases from V and 2 from J, leaving 13 bases between them. CDR3 length: 14 amino acids. Germline V gene sequence: CDR1 SGHVS, CDR2 FNYEAQ. As DNA, the CDR3 is TGTGCCAGCAGCCCCTTGGGGCGAACCTACGAGCAGTACTTC. Its protein is CASSPLGRTYEQYF. Complete variable domain (other parts from reference TRBV7-6 and TRBJ2-7): GAGVSQSPRYKVTKRGQDVALRCDPISGHVSLYWYRQALGQGPEFLTYFNYEAQQDKSGLPNDRFSAERPEGSISTLTIQRTEQRDSAMYRCASSPLGRTYEQYFGPGTRLTVT.

V gene TRBV7-3 combines with J gene TRBJ2-2; TRBD2 matches 9 bases. This CDR3 is 14 amino acids long. Per germline, CDR1 SGHTA and CDR2 FQGTGA. J lost 6 bases, V lost 5 bases, and 4 bases had no gene match. The DNA for the CDR3 is TGTGCCAGCAGCCGCGGGAGGGAGTCCGGGGAGCTGTTTTTT. This codes for CASSRGRESGELFF.

CDR3 sequence: CASSLGGREVSGYTF. CDR3 sequence (DNA): TGTGCCAGCAGCTTAGGCGGCAGGGAAGTGTCTGGCTACACCTTC. The rearrangement links TRBV7-2 to TRBJ1-2, with D perhaps matching TRBD1 (5 bases). V was clipped by 1 base and J by 7 bases, with 16 bases between them. Germline CDR1 is SGHTA and CDR2 is FQGNSA. The CDR3 runs 15 residues.

This sequence joins TRBV9 and TRBJ2-1; TRBD2 matches at 8 bases. Germline trimming cut 3 bases from V and 3 bases from J; bases unmatched to any gene: 5. This CDR3 comprises 15 residues. Germline V gene lookup returns CDR1 SGDLS and CDR2 YYNGEE. The CDR3 loop reads CASSARGGVYNEQFF. The CDR3 nucleotides are TGTGCCAGCAGCGCCCGGGGGGGGGTCTACAATGAGCAGTTCTTC.

The chain has TRBV6-5 and TRBJ1-5; tentative D call: TRBD1 (6 bases). V was shortened by 0 bases and J by 1 base, with 10 bases between the two germline ends. This CDR3 has 16 residues. Germline lookup yields CDR1 MNHEY and CDR2 SVGAGI. CDR3 sequence: CASSYSRTVSNQPQHF. CDR3 DNA: TGTGCCAGCAGTTACTCGAGGACAGTAAGCAATCAGCCCCAGCATTTT.

The V call is TRBV18, the J call TRBJ1-4, with a tentative D call TRBD1 (5 bases). V gave up 3 bases and J gave up 8 bases, with 13 bases separating them. Per germline, CDR1 KGHSH and CDR2 LQKENI. The CDR3 sequence is 14 residues long. The CDR3, as DNA: TGTGCCAGCTCACCTCCCGAAGACAGAGAAAAACTGTTTTTT. Translating gives CASSPPEDREKLFF.

V and J are TRBV11-3 and TRBJ2-1, with 8 bases matching TRBD1. This CDR3 is 15 amino acids long. CDR1 and CDR2 (germline): SGHNT, YENEEA. J lost 8 bases, V lost 5 bases, and 11 bases had no gene match. In nucleotides, the CDR3 is TGTGCCAGCAGCCCCGAAGACAGGGGTTTCGATGAGCAGTTCTTC. Its translation: CASSPEDRGFDEQFF.

The chain couples TRBV19 to TRBJ1-2; 7 bases agree with TRBD1. J gave up 7 bases and V 5 bases, and 16 bases lay outside the gene matches. The germline V gene has CDR1 LNHDA and CDR2 SQIVND (reference sequence). This CDR3 is 16 amino acids long. As DNA, the CDR3 is TGTGCCAGTAGTCACAAAGACAGGGATAGGGATGGTGGCTACACCTTC. Its protein is CASSHKDRDRDGGYTF.

This chain joins TRBV5-4 and TRBJ2-1, with 8 bases matching TRBD1. The J segment lost 2 bases and the V segment lost 10 bases, leaving 11 bases of the junction unmatched. This CDR3 spans 15 amino acids. The germline CDR1 and CDR2 sequences are SGHNT and YYREEE (reference sequence). CDR3 in DNA: TGTGCCTGCACTTTGACAGGGGTTACCTACAATGAGCAGTTCTTC. This gives the protein CACTLTGVTYNEQFF.